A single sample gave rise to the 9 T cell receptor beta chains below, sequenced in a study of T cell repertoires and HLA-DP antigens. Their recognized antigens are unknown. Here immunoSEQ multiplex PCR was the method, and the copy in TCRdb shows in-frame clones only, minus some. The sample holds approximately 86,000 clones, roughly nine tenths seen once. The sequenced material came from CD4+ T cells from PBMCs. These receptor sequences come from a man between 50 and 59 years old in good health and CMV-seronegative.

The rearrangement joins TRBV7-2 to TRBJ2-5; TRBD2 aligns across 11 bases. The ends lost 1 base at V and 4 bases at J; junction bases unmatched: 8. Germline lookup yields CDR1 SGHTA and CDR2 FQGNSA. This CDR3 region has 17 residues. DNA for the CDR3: TGTGCCAGCAGCTTAGGTCTTCTAGCGGGAGGTGGAGAGACCCAGTACTTC. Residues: CASSLGLLAGGGETQYF.

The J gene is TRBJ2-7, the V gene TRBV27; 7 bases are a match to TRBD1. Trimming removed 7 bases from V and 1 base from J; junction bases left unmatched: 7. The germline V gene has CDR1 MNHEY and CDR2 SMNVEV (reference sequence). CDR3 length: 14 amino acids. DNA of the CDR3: TGTGCCAGCACCGCGGACAGGTTATCCTACGAGCAGTACTTC. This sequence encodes CASTADRLSYEQYF.

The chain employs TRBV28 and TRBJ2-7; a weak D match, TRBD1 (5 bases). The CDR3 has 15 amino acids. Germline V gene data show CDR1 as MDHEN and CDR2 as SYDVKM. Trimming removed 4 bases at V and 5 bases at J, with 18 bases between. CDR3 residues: CASSSPATATHEQYF. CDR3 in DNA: TGTGCCAGCAGTTCCCCGGCGACAGCCACCCACGAGCAGTACTTC.

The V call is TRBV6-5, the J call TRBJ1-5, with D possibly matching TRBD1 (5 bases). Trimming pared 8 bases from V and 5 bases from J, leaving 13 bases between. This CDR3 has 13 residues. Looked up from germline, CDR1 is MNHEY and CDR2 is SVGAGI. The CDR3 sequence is CASGQGGDQPQHF. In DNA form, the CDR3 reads TGTGCCAGCGGGCAGGGCGGGGATCAGCCCCAGCATTTT.

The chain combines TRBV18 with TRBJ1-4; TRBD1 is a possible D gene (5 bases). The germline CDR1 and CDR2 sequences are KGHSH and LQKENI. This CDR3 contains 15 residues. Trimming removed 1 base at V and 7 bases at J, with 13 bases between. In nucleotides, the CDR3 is TGTGCCAGCTCACCACTGGGCCAGGGAAGTGAAAAACTGTTTTTT. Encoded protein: CASSPLGQGSEKLFF.

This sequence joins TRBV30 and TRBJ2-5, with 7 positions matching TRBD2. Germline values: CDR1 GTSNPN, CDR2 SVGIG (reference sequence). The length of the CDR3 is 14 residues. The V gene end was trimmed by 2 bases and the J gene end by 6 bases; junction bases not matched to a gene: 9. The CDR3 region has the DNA TGTGCCTGGAGTTCGCGGGCGACTAGCCAGACCCAGTACTTC. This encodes CAWSSRATSQTQYF.

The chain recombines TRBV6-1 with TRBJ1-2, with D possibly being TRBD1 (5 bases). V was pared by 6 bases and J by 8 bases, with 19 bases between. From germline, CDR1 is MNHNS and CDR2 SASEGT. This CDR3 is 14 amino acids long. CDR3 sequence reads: CASSRELWRDGYTF. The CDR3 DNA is TGTGCCAGCAGCCGCGAGCTTTGGAGGGACGGCTACACCTTC.

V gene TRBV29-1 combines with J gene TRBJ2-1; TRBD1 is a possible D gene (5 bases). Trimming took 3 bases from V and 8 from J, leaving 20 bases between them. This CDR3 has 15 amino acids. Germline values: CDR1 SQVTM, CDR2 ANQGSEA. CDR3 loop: CSVEVGLSSRDEQFF. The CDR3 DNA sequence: TGCAGCGTTGAGGTGGGCCTCAGTAGCAGGGATGAGCAGTTCTTC.

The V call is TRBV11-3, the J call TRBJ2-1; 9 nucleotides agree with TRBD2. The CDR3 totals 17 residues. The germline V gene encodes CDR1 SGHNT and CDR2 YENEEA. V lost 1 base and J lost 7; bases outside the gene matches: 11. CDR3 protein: CASSLVRGLAGRNEQFF. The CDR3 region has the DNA TGTGCCAGCAGCTTAGTTCGTGGGCTAGCGGGGAGGAATGAGCAGTTCTTC. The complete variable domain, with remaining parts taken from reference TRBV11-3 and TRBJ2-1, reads EAGVVQSPRYKIIEKKQPVAFWCNPISGHNTLYWYLQNLGQGPELLIRYENEEAVDDSQLPKDRFSAERLKGVDSTLKIQPAELGDSAVYLCASSLVRGLAGRNEQFFGPGTRLTVL.